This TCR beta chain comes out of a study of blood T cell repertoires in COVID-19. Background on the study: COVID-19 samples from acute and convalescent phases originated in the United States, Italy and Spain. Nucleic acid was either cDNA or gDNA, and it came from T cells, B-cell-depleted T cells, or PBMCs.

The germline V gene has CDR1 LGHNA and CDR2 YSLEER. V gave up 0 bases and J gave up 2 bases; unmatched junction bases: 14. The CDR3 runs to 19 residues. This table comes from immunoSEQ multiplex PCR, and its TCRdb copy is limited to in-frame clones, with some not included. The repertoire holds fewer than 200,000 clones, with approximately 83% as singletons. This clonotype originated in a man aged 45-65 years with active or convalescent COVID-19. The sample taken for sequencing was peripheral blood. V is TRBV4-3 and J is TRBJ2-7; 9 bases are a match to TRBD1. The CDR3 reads CASSQDLGQGLLRPYEQYF. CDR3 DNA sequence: TGCGCCAGCAGCCAAGATCTTGGACAGGGGTTACTCAGGCCCTACGAGCAGTACTTC.